This T cell receptor (beta chain) originates from a study of cytomegalovirus exposure and HLA in healthy donors. PCR used 60 Vbeta primers and 13 Jbeta primers. Profiling relied on immunoSEQ multiplex PCR, and the TCRdb table lists in-frame clones only, not all of them. The data show about 94,000 clones, with about 80% seen just once and around 10% held by the top ten. Germline CDR1 and CDR2: KGHSH and LQKENI. V was clipped by 2 bases and J by 5 bases, with 12 bases between them. This CDR3 has 14 residues. This sequence joins TRBV18 and TRBJ2-5; maybe TRBD1 (5 bases). Sequenced material: PBMCs. The TCR was taken from a human donor in good health. The CDR3 loop reads CASSPGAERETQYF. Here the CDR3 DNA reads TGTGCCAGCTCACCAGGGGCCGAGAGGGAGACCCAGTACTTC. The full variable domain, in which reference TRBV18 and TRBJ2-5 provide the parts outside the CDR3, is NAGVMQNPRHLVRRRGQEARLRCSPMKGHSHVYWYRQLPEEGLKFMVYLQKENIIDESGMPKERFSAEFPKEGPSILRIQQVVRGDSAAYFCASSPGAERETQYFGPGTRLLVL.